This T cell receptor (beta chain) was sequenced for a study of TIL therapy for anti-PD-1-resistant metastatic lung cancer. Regarding the study as a whole: Compared with baseline intratumoral T cells, expanded TIL cultures were more clonal and less diverse (roughly 6.5% vs 31%).

Indicated time point: pre-treatment sample, taken before nivolumab and TIL therapy. Pleural nodules or supraclavicular lymph nodes made up most of the excised metastases sampled. Sequencing used immunoSEQ v3. Profiled with immunoSEQ multiplex PCR; TCRdb holds only in-frame clones, not every one. The table records about 25,000 clones, just under 75% of them present only once. V was clipped by 0 bases and J by 6 bases; unmatched bases: 4. This CDR3 spans 15 amino acids. The germline gives CDR1 SGHRS, CDR2 YFSETQ. A remark on this clone: Its antigen is unknown.

Material: tumor tissue, obtained at baseline. The gene calls are TRBV5-1 and TRBJ2-7; 12 bases are a match to TRBD1. The TCR was taken from a person aged 25 to 80 with non-small cell lung cancer. The CDR3 DNA follows: TGCGCCAGCAGCTTGGTTGGGACAGGGGGCGGCGAGCAGTACTTC. Translated: CASSLVGTGGGEQYF.